The next 31 T cell receptor beta chains were all read from a single sample in a study of glioma-infiltrating T cells. The iRepertoire nested amplicon-rescue multiplex PCR amplified TCR alpha and beta CDR3s from RNA. TCRdb used MiXCR to reprocess the multiplex PCR reads, holding one entry per CDR3 protein. The sample yields approximately 110,000 distinct CDR3 sequences, approximately 23% seen once. Sequencing was carried out using glioma tissue, nonneoplastic brain tissue, or PBMCs (not recorded which). Receptor source: a human donor with low-grade glioma or glioblastoma, undergoing nonglioma brain surgery, or in good health (not recorded which).

This clonotype was recorded many times. The chain combines TRBV13 with TRBJ2-1, with unresolved D. Trimming cost V 1 base and J 5 bases, with 6 bases left between them. This CDR3 is 13 amino acids long. CDR1 is PRHDT, CDR2 FYEKMQ, per germline (reference sequence). Here the CDR3 reads CASSLAGHNEQFF. The CDR3 DNA sequence: TGTGCCAGCAGCTTAGCAGGCCACAATGAGCAGTTCTTC.

This clonotype came up many times. The CDR3 loop is CSARTGLNQPQHF. The DNA of the CDR3 is TGCAGTGCTAGGACAGGCTTGAATCAGCCCCAGCATTTT. The V call is TRBV20-1, the J call TRBJ1-5; possible D gene TRBD1, 6 bases. The CDR3 covers 13 residues. The V and J ends lost 3 bases and 4 bases respectively, with 10 bases between them. From germline, CDR1 is DFQATT and CDR2 SNEGSKA (reference sequence).

This clonotype came up many times. The rearrangement links TRBV28 to TRBJ2-7; no clear D. V lost 4 bases and J lost 4, with 11 bases in between. This CDR3 has 13 amino acids. Germline V CDR1 and CDR2: MDHEN, SYDVKM. CDR3 DNA sequence: TGTGCCAGCAGTTCCCTTCTACCTTACGAGCAGTACTTC. It encodes CASSSLLPYEQYF.

This clonotype was observed many times. The chain combines TRBV7-6 with TRBJ2-3; 8 positions match TRBD1. There are 14 residues in the CDR3. V was pared by 1 base and J by 3 bases, with 0 bases of the junction left unmatched. Germline CDR1 SGHVS, CDR2 FNYEAQ. This CDR3 is CASSLGQGTDTQYF. CDR3 DNA: TGTGCCAGCAGCTTAGGACAGGGGACAGATACGCAGTATTTT.

This chain uses TRBV3-1 with TRBJ2-3, with no clear D. Germline V gene sequence: CDR1 LGHDT, CDR2 YNNKEL (reference sequence). The CDR3 consists of 15 residues. V shed 3 bases and J shed 2 bases, with 12 bases lying between them. CDR3 sequence reads: CASSHRKGSTDTQYF. Written as DNA, the CDR3 is TGTGCCAGCAGCCATAGGAAGGGATCCACAGATACGCAGTATTTT.

This clonotype has at least ten counts. The rearrangement uses TRBV28 and TRBJ2-7; a possible D gene is TRBD1 (6 bases). Germline CDR1 is MDHEN and CDR2 is SYDVKM. The CDR3 loop spans 14 amino acids. V was pared by 2 bases and J by 6 bases, with 14 bases between. CDR3 nucleotide sequence: TGTGCCAGCAGTTTAAGGGGGAGACTCTCCGAGCAGTACTTC. This translates into CASSLRGRLSEQYF. The full variable domain, completed using reference TRBV28 and TRBJ2-7, is DVKVTQSSRYLVKRTGEKVFLECVQDMDHENMFWYRQDPGLGLRLIYFSYDVKMKEKGDIPEGYSVSREKKERFSLILESASTNQTSMYLCASSLRGRLSEQYFGPGTRLTVT.

The sample holds a few counts of this clonotype. Just one base apart from a much larger clone, this may be a read error. V is TRBV7-2 and J is TRBJ2-1, with 7 nucleotides matching TRBD1. CDR1 SGHTA and CDR2 FQGNSA come from the germline V gene. The CDR3 loop spans 14 amino acids. Here the CDR3 DNA reads TGTGCCAGCCGCTTAGCACGAGGGGGCGATGAGCAGTTCTTC. Its translation: CASRLARGGDEQFF.

This clonotype was seen a few times. The chain is built from TRBV12-3 or TRBV12-4 and TRBJ2-5; TRBD1 matches 8 bases. V lost 10 bases, J lost 2 bases, and 6 bases stayed unmatched. The CDR3 consists of 13 residues. The CDR3 DNA is TGTGCCACGAAATGGACAGGGCAAGAGACCCAGTACTTC. As protein: CATKWTGQETQYF.

The rearrangement links TRBV30 to TRBJ1-5; TRBD1 matches at 9 bases. The CDR3 is 16 residues long. The V gene end was trimmed by 3 bases and the J gene end by 6 bases; junction bases not matched to a gene: 12. Germline V lookup: CDR1 GTSNPN, CDR2 SVGIG (reference sequence). This CDR3 reads CAWSDIGQGKGQPQHF. The DNA for the CDR3 is TGTGCCTGGAGCGATATAGGACAGGGGAAGGGTCAGCCCCAGCATTTT.

This clonotype has at least ten counts. V gene TRBV24-1 combines with J gene TRBJ2-1; D uncertain. CDR3 size: 13 residues. With 3 bases removed from V and 4 bases from J, the gap between germline ends came to 6 bases. CDR1 is KGHDR, CDR2 SFDVKD, per germline. CDR3 coding DNA: TGTGCCACCAGTGATCGAAATTACAATGAGCAGTTCTTC. This sequence encodes CATSDRNYNEQFF.

This clonotype was found many times. The chain employs TRBV2 and TRBJ1-2, with D uncertain. CDR1 and CDR2 (germline): SNHLY, FYNNEI. V lost 7 bases, J lost 3 bases, and 9 bases lay in between. The CDR3 totals 12 residues. The CDR3 DNA reads as TGTGCCAGCACTCCGGCCTACTATGGCTACACCTTC. Its protein is CASTPAYYGYTF.

Regarding this clonotype: This clone may be a read error of a much larger clone one base away. This chain connects TRBV19 to TRBJ1-1; 7 bases fit TRBD1. Germline CDR1 reads LNHDA; CDR2 reads SQIVND (reference sequence). This CDR3 contains 16 residues. The CDR3 is CATSIRDRALNTEAFF. DNA for the CDR3: TGTGCCACTAGTATTAGGGACAGAGCCTTGAACACTGAAGCTTTCTTT.

This clonotype was counted many times. This chain joins TRBV7-2 and TRBJ2-1; 9 bases map to TRBD1. The CDR3 contains 16 residues. The germline V gene encodes CDR1 SGHTA and CDR2 FQGNSA. V shed 5 bases and J 6 bases; nucleotides not matched to a gene: 11. The chain's CDR3 is CASSLLPGQGGNEQFF. In DNA, the CDR3 is TGTGCCAGCAGCCTTCTACCGGGACAGGGAGGCAATGAGCAGTTCTTC.

This clonotype was picked up many times. The V and J genes are TRBV28 and TRBJ1-2, with D unresolved. The CDR3 is made up of 14 amino acids. V was cut by 4 bases and J by 3 bases, with 12 bases left in between. From germline, CDR1 is MDHEN and CDR2 SYDVKM. DNA for the CDR3: TGTGCCAGCAGTTCTTTCGGACGGGACTATGGCTACACCTTC. Translating gives CASSSFGRDYGYTF.

This clonotype was recorded a few times. A read error is possible here, since a much larger clone lies one base away. This chain connects TRBV7-2 to TRBJ2-3; D uncertain. This CDR3 has 16 residues. Trimming took off 8 bases at V and 6 bases at J, with 24 bases between the two ends. CDR1 and CDR2 (germline): SGHTA, FQGNSA. The DNA for the CDR3 is TGTGCCAGCCGCTCTTCTACCAATTCGATCATGGATACGCAGTATTTT. It translates to CASRSSTNSIMDTQYF.

This clonotype was seen ten or more times. DNA of the CDR3: TGTGCCAGTATCGACAGGAACACTGAAGCTTTCTTT. Protein: CASIDRNTEAFF. The chain combines TRBV27 with TRBJ1-1, with D maybe TRBD1 (5 bases). Germline CDR1 MNHEY, CDR2 SMNVEV (reference sequence). The V and J ends lost 9 bases and 1 base respectively, with 9 bases between them. This CDR3 has 12 amino acids.

About this clonotype itself: This could be a read error, since a much larger clone is one nucleotide away. The rearrangement uses TRBV7-2 and TRBJ1-1; D gene uncertain. This CDR3 region has 14 residues. The V and J ends lost 5 bases and 10 bases respectively, with 20 bases between them. Per germline, CDR1 SGHTA and CDR2 FQGNSA. The CDR3 loop reads CASSGPWTRAGAFF. CDR3 DNA: TGTGCCAGCAGCGGTCCGTGGACTAGGGCTGGAGCTTTCTTT. The full variable domain, in which reference TRBV7-2 and TRBJ1-1 provide the parts outside the CDR3, is GAGVSQSPSNKVTEKGKDVELRCDPISGHTALYWYRQSLGQGLEFLIYFQGNSAPDKSGLPSDRFSAERTGGSVSTLTIQRTQQEDSAVYLCASSGPWTRAGAFFGQGTRLTVV.

This clonotype was detected ten times or more. This chain connects TRBV12-3 or TRBV12-4 to TRBJ1-6; no firm D call. This CDR3 region has 13 residues. V gave up 3 bases and J gave up 7 bases, with 7 bases separating them. The CDR3 loop is CASSFGMNSPLHF. The CDR3 bases are TGTGCCAGCAGTTTCGGGATGAATTCACCCCTCCACTTT.

This clonotype has a count of ten or more. As DNA, the CDR3 is TGTGCCAGCAGCTTGACAGGGGGAGAGACCCAGTACTTC. This gives the protein CASSLTGGETQYF. The J gene is TRBJ2-5, the V gene TRBV7-9; 9 nucleotides match TRBD1. V trimming: 3 bases; J trimming: 4 bases; junction bases outside the gene matches: 0. Germline V CDR1 and CDR2: SEHNR, FQNEAQ (reference sequence). The CDR3 has 13 amino acids.

This clonotype was seen only a few times. Compared with germline, one end of the junction differs, possibly owing to a read error. The chain has TRBV10-3 and TRBJ2-3, with TRBD1 matching over 11 bases. Germline values: CDR1 ENHRY, CDR2 SYGVKD. CDR3 length: 15 amino acids. CDR3 in amino acids: CTITPGTGGTDTQYF. The CDR3 DNA is TGTACCATCACTCCTGGGACAGGGGGGACAGATACGCAGTATTTT.

This clonotype was recorded many times. The genes are TRBV4-2 and TRBJ2-7; 9 nucleotides agree with TRBD2. Germline CDR1 is LGHNA and CDR2 is YNFKEQ. CDR3 length equals 16 residues. V trimming: 0 bases; J trimming: 6 bases; junction bases outside the gene matches: 9. The CDR3 DNA is TGTGCCAGCAGCCAAGATAGGCTAGCGGGATCCGGCGAGCAGTACTTC. Amino acid sequence: CASSQDRLAGSGEQYF.

Ten or more counts support this clonotype. The chain employs TRBV7-2 and TRBJ2-5; 7 bases match TRBD2. The V segment lost 6 bases and the J segment 2 bases; nucleotides outside the gene matches: 3. The CDR3 runs to 13 residues. The V gene's germline CDR1 is SGHTA and CDR2 FQGNSA. The CDR3 sequence is CASRGGLQETQYF. DNA of the CDR3: TGTGCCAGCAGGGGGGGGTTACAAGAGACCCAGTACTTC. Together with reference TRBV7-2 and TRBJ2-5, the CDR3 gives the full variable domain: GAGVSQSPSNKVTEKGKDVELRCDPISGHTALYWYRQSLGQGLEFLIYFQGNSAPDKSGLPSDRFSAERTGGSVSTLTIQRTQQEDSAVYLCASRGGLQETQYFGPGTRLLVL.

CDR3 protein: CASSIAGDRGGDTQYF. The DNA for the CDR3 is TGTGCCAGCAGCATCGCTGGAGACAGGGGAGGAGATACGCAGTATTTT. The chain has TRBV7-9 and TRBJ2-3, with 8 bases fitting TRBD1. Germline values: CDR1 SEHNR, CDR2 FQNEAQ (reference sequence). This CDR3 spans 16 amino acids. V shed 5 bases, J shed 5 bases, and the junction held 12 bases outside the gene matches.

This clonotype was seen a few times. The chain combines TRBV3-1 with TRBJ2-1, with 8 positions matching TRBD1. Trimming took 4 bases from V and 6 from J; bases not matched to a gene: 5. Germline CDR1 reads LGHDT; CDR2 reads YNNKEL (reference sequence). This CDR3 spans 14 amino acids. The CDR3 nucleotides read TGTGCCAGCAGCCTCGGACAGGGAACCAATGAGCAGTTCTTC. This codes for CASSLGQGTNEQFF.

The chain carries TRBV5-4 and TRBJ2-7; a weak D match, TRBD2 (6 bases). The germline CDR1 and CDR2 sequences are SGHNT and YYREEE (reference sequence). V was trimmed by 4 bases and J by 8 bases, leaving 19 bases between them. The CDR3 has 14 residues. The CDR3: CASSLWTGTVKQYF. The CDR3 DNA reads as TGTGCCAGCAGCCTTTGGACGGGGACTGTCAAGCAGTACTTC. The complete variable domain, with remaining parts taken from reference TRBV5-4 and TRBJ2-7, reads ETGVTQSPTHLIKTRGQQVTLRCSSQSGHNTVSWYQQALGQGPQFIFQYYREEENGRGNFPPRFSGLQFPNYSSELNVNALELDDSALYLCASSLWTGTVKQYFGPGTRLTVT.

As regards this clonotype: The junction departs from germline at one end; a sequencing error may be responsible. This chain uses TRBV5-1 with TRBJ2-3; D may match TRBD1 or TRBD2 (5 bases each). Germline V gives CDR1 SGHRS, CDR2 YFSETQ. The CDR3 consists of 15 residues. CDR3 region: CASRLMGREADTQYF. The CDR3 DNA reads TGCGCCAGCCGCTTAATGGGACGAGAAGCGGATACGCAGTATTTT.

To note about this clonotype: At one end, the junction sequence differs from germline, possibly due to a read error. The gene calls are TRBV7-2 and TRBJ2-5; D perhaps matches TRBD2 (5 bases). Germline V CDR1 and CDR2: SGHTA, FQGNSA. The CDR3 runs 13 residues. The CDR3 DNA is TGTGCCAGAAGCTCTGGACCGGGGGAGACCCAGTACTTC. Its translation is CARSSGPGETQYF.

This clonotype showed up many times. This sequence joins TRBV19 and TRBJ2-7; no definite D call. Trimming took off 7 bases at V and 1 base at J, with 8 bases between the two ends. Germline CDR1 LNHDA, CDR2 SQIVND (reference sequence). This CDR3 region has 12 residues. CDR3 bases: TGTGCCAGTACCGACGGGTCCTACGAGCAGTACTTC. This sequence encodes CASTDGSYEQYF.

About this clonotype itself: A read error may explain this, as a much larger clone is one base away. The chain has TRBV4-1 and TRBJ2-5; 7 bases map to TRBD2. This CDR3 contains 17 residues. Trimming at V came to 1 base and at J to 5 bases, leaving 13 bases not matched to a gene. Germline V lookup: CDR1 MGHRA, CDR2 YSYEKL. For the CDR3, the DNA is TGCGCCAGCAGCCAAGCCCCTTACACTACCGGGAGGGAGACCCAGTACTTC. Residues: CASSQAPYTTGRETQYF.

The chain carries TRBV3-1 and TRBJ2-7; 12 nucleotides line up with TRBD2. V was clipped by 4 bases and J by 11 bases; unmatched bases: 18. Per the germline V gene, CDR1 is LGHDT and CDR2 is YNNKEL (reference sequence). This CDR3 region has 17 residues. CDR3 coding DNA: TGTGCCAGCAGCCGACACCCCGGGACTAGCGGGTTCCCTCGTAAGTACTTC. Translated: CASSRHPGTSGFPRKYF.

Comments on this clonotype: This clone may be a read error of a much larger clone one base away. This chain uses TRBV12-3 or TRBV12-4 with TRBJ2-3; D ambiguous. V gave up 9 bases and J gave up 0 bases, with 13 bases separating them. This CDR3 comprises 14 residues. In DNA form, the CDR3 reads TGTGCCAGTAAAGTGGTACAAAGCACAGATACGCAGTATTTT. As protein: CASKVVQSTDTQYF.